Following are 19 T cell receptor beta chains from one sample sequenced in a study of blood T cells in healthy people across ages. Using a J-beta primer mix together with a sample-barcoded 5' primer, a second PCR was run for roughly 7 to 12 cycles. TCRdb processed the 5' RACE reads anew with MiXCR; each CDR3 protein has one entry. The sample lists about 1,500,000 distinct CDR3 sequences, approximately 30% occurring once. The sequenced sample consisted of blood. These TCRs come from a woman aged 25 to 39 in good health.

In its sample, this clonotype was seen a few times. V usage is TRBV6-1 and J usage is TRBJ2-3; D unclear. Trimming stripped 0 bases from V and 2 bases from J, with 9 bases between. The germline V gene has CDR1 MNHNS and CDR2 SASEGT. The CDR3 sequence is 15 residues long. In DNA, the CDR3 is TGTGCCAGCAGTGAAGCAGCCAGAGCCACAGATACGCAGTATTTT. It encodes CASSEAARATDTQYF.

As concerns this clonotype: A much larger clone lies a single base off, so this may be a read error. The chain combines TRBV7-9 with TRBJ2-7; weak D call: TRBD1 (5 bases). The CDR3 runs to 13 residues. From germline, CDR1 is SEHNR and CDR2 FQNEAQ (reference sequence). The CDR3 region has the DNA TGTGCCAGCAGCTTAGAAGGACAAAACGAGCAGGACTTC. This translates into CASSLEGQNEQDF.

The J gene is TRBJ2-5, the V gene TRBV9, with 14 bases lining up with TRBD2. The V and J ends lost 0 bases and 4 bases, in that order; junction bases with no gene match: 5. This CDR3 spans 17 amino acids. The V gene's germline CDR1 is SGDLS and CDR2 YYNGEE. In DNA, the CDR3 is TGTGCCAGCAGCGTAGCCTCGGGACTAGCGGGAGTAGAGACCCAGTACTTC. Translating gives CASSVASGLAGVETQYF. The full variable domain, its missing parts supplied by reference TRBV9 and TRBJ2-5, is DSGVTQTPKHLITATGQRVTLRCSPRSGDLSVYWYQQSLDQGLQFLIQYYNGEERAKGNILERFSAQQFPDLHSELNLSSLELGDSALYFCASSVASGLAGVETQYFGPGTRLLVL.

V gene TRBV20-1 combines with J gene TRBJ1-6, with 7 bases that match TRBD1. The germline V gene encodes CDR1 DFQATT and CDR2 SNEGSKA (reference sequence). V was clipped by 6 bases and J by 2 bases; unmatched bases: 7. The CDR3 spans 15 residues. Here the CDR3 DNA reads TGCAGTGCGGGGGACAGCGGCCCCTATAATTCACCCCTCCACTTT. This sequence encodes CSAGDSGPYNSPLHF.

V gene TRBV7-6 combines with J gene TRBJ2-1; 13 nucleotides align to TRBD2. J lost 8 bases, V lost 8 bases, and 6 bases had no gene match. The CDR3 spans 14 residues. Germline V gives CDR1 SGHVS, CDR2 FNYEAQ. CDR3 nucleotides: TGTGCCAGCGGACTAGCGGGAGAGGTCGATGAGCAGTTCTTC. Its translation is CASGLAGEVDEQFF.

The CDR3 reads CASSPRLGEPQHF. The CDR3 DNA reads TGTGCCAGCTCACCACGCCTAGGGGAGCCCCAGCATTTT. The J gene is TRBJ1-5, the V gene TRBV18; possibly TRBD1 for D (5 bases). Germline CDR1 reads KGHSH; CDR2 reads LQKENI. V was clipped by 1 base and J by 8 bases, with 9 bases between them. The CDR3 has 13 amino acids. Combining the CDR3 with reference TRBV18 and TRBJ1-5 gives the whole variable domain NAGVMQNPRHLVRRRGQEARLRCSPMKGHSHVYWYRQLPEEGLKFMVYLQKENIIDESGMPKERFSAEFPKEGPSILRIQQVVRGDSAAYFCASSPRLGEPQHFGDGTRLSIL.

The chain has TRBV4-1 and TRBJ1-4; possibly TRBD1 for D (6 bases). V shed 0 bases and J shed 7 bases, with 21 bases lying between them. The germline V gene has CDR1 MGHRA and CDR2 YSYEKL. CDR3 size: 18 residues. CDR3 DNA sequence: TGCGCCAGCAGCCAAGATAGGCGGGGCGGGGGGCGGAGTGAAAAACTGTTTTTT. Translation gives CASSQDRRGGGRSEKLFF.

With respect to this clonotype: One end of the junction varies from germline; a read error may be responsible. The CDR3 region is CSVRGLAGSNEQLF. As DNA, the CDR3 is TGCAGTGTCCGGGGACTAGCTGGAAGCAATGAGCAGCTCTTC. The chain uses TRBV20-1 and TRBJ2-1, with 9 bases matching TRBD2. This CDR3 spans 14 amino acids. CDR1 DFQATT and CDR2 SNEGSKA come from the germline V gene (reference sequence).

This clonotype was seen ten or more times. The rearrangement joins TRBV12-3 or TRBV12-4 to TRBJ2-1; D possibly corresponds to TRBD2 (6 bases). V was cut by 6 bases and J by 8 bases, with 14 bases left in between. The CDR3 has 13 amino acids. The CDR3, as DNA: TGTGCCAGCAGCCCGGGACTTCCCGATGAGCAGTTCTTC. Translation gives CASSPGLPDEQFF.

V and J are TRBV7-9 and TRBJ1-1; D is perhaps TRBD1 (5 bases). V dropped 5 bases and J dropped 8 bases, with 27 bases sitting between them. CDR1 is SEHNR and CDR2 is FQNEAQ in the germline V gene (reference sequence). The CDR3 totals 17 residues. CDR3 sequence: CASSLHLRGVTSLEAFF. CDR3 coding DNA: TGTGCCAGCAGCCTCCATTTGCGGGGGGTCACCTCTCTGGAAGCTTTCTTT.

V is TRBV7-2 and J is TRBJ2-7; D may match TRBD1 or TRBD2 (5 bases each). The CDR3 has 16 amino acids. Looked up from germline, CDR1 is SGHTA and CDR2 is FQGNSA. Trimming pared 0 bases from V and 0 bases from J, leaving 12 bases between. CDR3 residues: CASSLAWGYSSYEQYF. CDR3 sequence (DNA): TGTGCCAGCAGCTTAGCGTGGGGGTATAGCTCCTACGAGCAGTACTTC.

The rearrangement links TRBV1 to TRBJ2-7; the DNA was not used to check the table's D call, TRBD1. TRBV1 is noted as a pseudogene. This CDR3 is built from 14 residues. DNA of the CDR3: TGCACCAGCAGCCCTCGACAGGGTCCCTACGAGCAGTACTTC. Translating it yields CTSSPRQGPYEQYF.

V and J are TRBV7-9 and TRBJ2-2, with D uncertain. V was clipped by 2 bases and J by 6 bases, with 10 bases between them. Germline V gene lookup returns CDR1 SEHNR and CDR2 FQNEAQ (reference sequence). The CDR3 is 14 amino acids. CDR3 in DNA: TGTGCCAGCAGCTTAAAGTCGGCCCCCGGGGAGCTGTTTTTT. It is translated as CASSLKSAPGELFF.

As to this clonotype: Being one base from a much bigger clone, this may be a read error. The chain joins TRBV29-1 to TRBJ2-3; tentatively, D is TRBD2 (5 bases). Trimming pared 7 bases from V and 3 bases from J, leaving 20 bases between. Germline V gene data show CDR1 as SQVTM and CDR2 as ANQGSEA. This CDR3 is 15 amino acids long. The CDR3 protein is CSASLGVGMTDTQYF. Written as DNA, the CDR3 is TGCAGCGCTTCTCTGGGAGTAGGTATGACAGATACGCAGTATTTT.

The chain combines TRBV6-1 with TRBJ2-3; unclear D gene. Between the trimmed V and J ends, which lost 9 bases and 0 bases, there was a span of 13 bases. This CDR3 is 14 amino acids long. CDR1 and CDR2 (germline): MNHNS, SASEGT. The CDR3 DNA sequence: TGTGCCAGTTGTCCCCCCGGAAGCACAGATACGCAGTATTTT. It encodes CASCPPGSTDTQYF.

This clonotype was seen at least ten times. The genes are TRBV29-1 and TRBJ2-1; 8 nucleotides line up with TRBD1. Germline loops: CDR1 SQVTM, CDR2 ANQGSEA. V was clipped by 6 bases and J by 8 bases; unmatched bases: 3. The CDR3 is made up of 11 amino acids. The CDR3 nucleotides read TGCAGCGTGACAGGGGTGGATGAGCAGTTCTTC. Its translation: CSVTGVDEQFF.

This rearrangement joins TRBV6-1 to TRBJ1-1; TRBD1 is a possible D gene (5 bases). V was pared by 7 bases and J by 8 bases, with 17 bases between. Germline values: CDR1 MNHNS, CDR2 SASEGT. This CDR3 region has 13 residues. CDR3 nucleotide sequence: TGTGCCAGCACAAATTGGGCAGGGTGGGAAGCTTTCTTT. Encoded protein: CASTNWAGWEAFF.

This clonotype was counted ten times or more. The chain combines TRBV12-3 or TRBV12-4 with TRBJ2-4; D is perhaps TRBD1 or TRBD2 (6 bases each). This CDR3 spans 14 amino acids. The V end lost 7 bases, the J end lost 7 bases, and 17 bases lay between the germline ends. The CDR3 here is CASTPGGGGNIQYF. The CDR3, as DNA: TGTGCCAGCACCCCGGGTGGAGGGGGGAACATTCAGTACTTC.

This clonotype appeared many times. This sequence joins TRBV12-3 or TRBV12-4 and TRBJ2-5; TRBD1 agrees at 7 bases. The CDR3 covers 14 residues. Trimming took 3 bases from V and 6 from J; bases not matched to a gene: 7. This CDR3 is CASSLVGGVQTQYF. The CDR3, as DNA: TGTGCCAGCAGTTTGGTAGGGGGCGTACAGACCCAGTACTTC.